This T cell receptor (beta chain) comes out of a study of metastatic and nonmetastatic thyroid tumors. Study at large: Repertoires from malignant and benign thyroid patients were compared across blood and tumor or nodule tissue. Overall study results and limits: Reports indicated that malignant thyroid tumors showed significantly higher TCR beta diversity than benign nodules did, in blood and tumor.

A word on this clone: Its antigen is undetermined. One end of the junction fails to match germline, which may point to a read error.

Patients had received no treatment of any kind before thyroid surgery. Per the original methods: To classify distant metastasis in papillary thyroid cancer, a model was built from CDR3 differences across clinicopathological groups. TCRdb called clones again from the PCR reads with MiXCR. The V and J calls and clone size are TCRdb's, not the authors'. This table holds around 14,000 clones, 20% to 30% found once. The sequence was obtained from a female donor with papillary thyroid cancer or a benign thyroid nodule (not recorded which). Some clones in this sample may be carry-over from other donors' samples. Sequencing used tumor tissue.

CDR3 residues: CAISYSRGNDQFF. Written as DNA, the CDR3 is TGTGCCATCAGTTACTCGAGGGGCAATGATCAGTTCTTC. V is TRBV6-5 and J is TRBJ2-1, with D perhaps given as TRBD1 or TRBD2 (5 bases each). From germline, CDR1 is MNHEY and CDR2 SVGAGI. The CDR3 totals 13 residues.